Listed below are T cell receptor beta chains from one sample, sequenced in a study of beta chain features in type 1 diabetes. Using immunoSEQ multiplex PCR, the repertoire was profiled, and TCRdb retains in-frame clones only, with some absent. The data show hundreds of thousands of clones, 12% to 15% seen once. The sample comprised central memory CD4+ T cells from blood. Receptors were obtained from a man aged 25-45 years in good health. Both conserved end residues are part of each CDR3. A D gene is named only where the DNA matches it firmly. Rows may omit the clone size; those that give it use once, few, many or a size class.

j_gene | d_gene | abundance | v_gene | CDR3nt | CDR3aa
TRBJ1-5 | - | - | TRBV6-6 | TGTGCCAGCGAGTGGTCCACCGGGGTAGGGGCCCAGCATTTT | CASEWSTGVGAQHF
TRBJ2-6 | - | few | TRBV9 | TGTGCCAGCAGCGCCCACTCTGGGGCCAACGTCCTGACTTTC | CASSAHSGANVLTF
TRBJ1-1 | - | - | TRBV5-1 | TGCGCCAGCAGTTGGGGGAACACTGAAGCTTTCTTT | CASSWGNTEAFF
TRBJ2-2 | - | - | TRBV7-9 | TGTGCCAGCAGCTTAGAGGCACGGAACACCGGGGAGCTGTTTTTT | CASSLEARNTGELFF
TRBJ2-7 | TRBD2 | - | TRBV5-1 | TGCGCCAGCAGCTTGACTGGGACTAGCGGGAACGAGCAGTACTTC | CASSLTGTSGNEQYF
TRBJ1-4 | - | - | TRBV7-2 | TGTGCCAGCAGCTTACGGCAGTTCACAACTAATGAAAAACTGTTTTTT | CASSLRQFTTNEKLFF
TRBJ2-1 | - | many | TRBV9 | TGTGCCAGCAGCGTAGCAGCGGCCAATGAGCAGTTCTTC | CASSVAAANEQFF
TRBJ1-4 | - | few | TRBV5-1 | TGCGCCAGCAGAGGTTACCATCAGGGGATCGCCCATGAAAAACTGTTTTTT | CASRGYHQGIAHEKLFF
TRBJ1-2 | - | few | TRBV5-6 | TGTGCCAGCAGCCCTGACAGGAGGGGCTACACCTTC | CASSPDRRGYTF
TRBJ2-3 | - | - | TRBV19 | TGTGCCAGTAGTCTTAGCAGTGGCACAGATACGCAGTATTTT | CASSLSSGTDTQYF
TRBJ2-5 | TRBD2 | few | TRBV5-1 | TGCGCCAGCAGCTTGGCGACTAGCAGCTTCGAGACCCAGTACTTC | CASSLATSSFETQYF
TRBJ2-1 | TRBD1 | many | TRBV6-1 | TGTGCCAGCAACAGGGGCGCCTACAATGAGCAGTTCTTC | CASNRGAYNEQFF
TRBJ2-7 | - | - | TRBV7-9 | TGTGCCAGCAGCTTAGCGGGGCGGGAATGGGACGAGCAGTACTTC | CASSLAGREWDEQYF
TRBJ2-4 | TRBD1 | - | TRBV28 | TGTGCCAGCAGTTTTTCGAAGGGGGCCATGGGTGTAAACATTCAGTACTTC | CASSFSKGAMGVNIQYF
TRBJ2-1 | - | - | TRBV19 | TGTGCCAGTAGTATTCGGGGGGCTGTATCCCGTGAGCAGTTCTTC | CASSIRGAVSREQFF
TRBJ2-1 | TRBD1 | - | TRBV2 | TGTGCCAGCAGTGTACAGGGGGGTAACAATGAGCAGTTCTTC | CASSVQGGNNEQFF
TRBJ1-6 | - | many | TRBV10-3 | TGTGCCATCAGTGAGTCGACTCTAGGGTCCTATAATTCACCCCTCCACTTT | CAISESTLGSYNSPLHF
TRBJ1-2 | TRBD1 | - | TRBV30 | TGTGCCGGGGGACAGGGGTACTATGGCTACACCTTC | CAGGQGYYGYTF
TRBJ2-2 | - | few | TRBV7-8 | TGTGCCAGCAGCTTAGCGTTCATGGGGCCCGGGGAGCTGTTTTTT | CASSLAFMGPGELFF
TRBJ2-1 | TRBD2 | many | TRBV18 | TGTGCCAGCTCACCGACAGCGGGAGAGTACAATGAGCAGTTCTTC | CASSPTAGEYNEQFF
TRBJ2-4 | TRBD2 | few | TRBV2 | TGTGCCAGCAGTGCCAGCGGGAGTGGGGAACAGTACTTC | CASSASGSGEQYF
TRBJ2-2 | TRBD2 | - | TRBV7-3 | TGTGCCAGCAGCCCGCTAGCGGCGAACACCGGGGAGCTGTTTTTT | CASSPLAANTGELFF
TRBJ2-5 | TRBD1 | many | TRBV7-7 | TGTGCCAGCAGCTCCGGATCGGCAGGGGGCCAAGAGACCCAGTACTTC | CASSSGSAGGQETQYF
TRBJ2-1 | - | few | TRBV2 | TGTGCCAGCAGTGAACCTGGTGAGCAGTTCTTC | CASSEPGEQFF
TRBJ1-2 | - | - | TRBV6-1 | TGTGCCAGCAGTGAAGTTTCAGGGATCGGAGGCTATGGCTACACCTTC | CASSEVSGIGGYGYTF
TRBJ1-4 | - | many | TRBV27 | TGTGCCAGCAGACGAGTTGCAACTAATGAAAAACTGTTTTTT | CASRRVATNEKLFF
TRBJ1-1 | - | few | TRBV18 | TGTGCCAGCTCAGGGACGGACGGTGGGGAAGCTTTCTTT | CASSGTDGGEAFF
TRBJ2-5 | - | - | TRBV19 | TGTGCCAGTAGTGTTGTGGGTGAGGTGGGACGCGAGACCCAGTACTTC | CASSVVGEVGRETQYF
TRBJ2-5 | - | - | TRBV5-4 | TGTGCCAGCAGCCCACGTTCGAAGGAGACCCAGTACTTC | CASSPRSKETQYF
TRBJ1-6 | TRBD1 | few | TRBV9 | TGTGCCAGCAGCCAAGACAGGGGGTATTCACCCCTCCACTTT | CASSQDRGYSPLHF
TRBJ1-4 | TRBD1 | few | TRBV4-1 | TGCGCCAGCAGCCAAGGGGGACAGGGACGGGAAAAACTGTTTTTT | CASSQGGQGREKLFF
TRBJ2-2 | - | - | TRBV4-2 | TGTGCCAGCAGCCAAGTCCTCCCAGAAGGCGCCGGGGAGCTGTTTTTT | CASSQVLPEGAGELFF
TRBJ1-5 | - | - | TRBV12-5 | TGTGCTAGTGGTTTGCAGGGGAGCACGGGAAATCAGCCCCAGCATTTT | CASGLQGSTGNQPQHF
TRBJ1-2 | - | - | TRBV7-8 | TGTGCCAGCAGCTTATCTAGGGCGGACTATGGCTACACCTTC | CASSLSRADYGYTF
TRBJ1-2 | TRBD1 | many | TRBV5-1 | TGCGCCAGCAGCTTAGGACAGGGGTTCGGCTACACCTTC | CASSLGQGFGYTF
TRBJ1-2 | - | few | TRBV7-9 | TGTGCCAGCAGCGGCGGGCGGGCCTTCTATGCCTACACCTTC | CASSGGRAFYAYTF
TRBJ2-7 | TRBD1 | few | TRBV7-2 | TGTGCCAGCAGCGGTCAGACAGGGGGCTCCTACGAGCAGTACTTC | CASSGQTGGSYEQYF
TRBJ2-2 | TRBD1 | few | TRBV7-9 | TGTGCCAGCAACCTACCCGACAGGGGGATCGCCGGGGAGCTGTTTTTT | CASNLPDRGIAGELFF
TRBJ2-1 | - | - | TRBV15 | TGTGCCACCGGACGGTTGAGCTCCTACAATGAGCAGTTCTTC | CATGRLSSYNEQFF
TRBJ2-5 | - | few | TRBV7-2 | TGTGCCAGCAGCTTGGCGGCGGGAACTCAAGAGACCCAGTACTTC | CASSLAAGTQETQYF
TRBJ1-1 | - | - | TRBV30 | TGTGCCTGGAGTGCGATACAGGGATACACTGAAGCTTTCTTT | CAWSAIQGYTEAFF
TRBJ2-3 | - | few | TRBV6-6 | TGTGCCAGCAGTTACGCCCTGGACCCCGTACGAGATACGCAGTATTTT | CASSYALDPVRDTQYF
TRBJ2-3 | TRBD2 | few | TRBV19 | TGTGCCAGTAGTCCGGGACTACCCGTCACAGATACGCAGTATTTT | CASSPGLPVTDTQYF
TRBJ2-1 | TRBD2 | - | TRBV6-1 | TGTGCCAGCGGAGGACTAGCGGTTTTCAATGAGCAGTTCTTC | CASGGLAVFNEQFF
TRBJ2-1 | - | - | TRBV7-2 | TGTGCCAGCAGCCCCCGATCCTACAATGAGCAGTTCTTC | CASSPRSYNEQFF
TRBJ2-2 | - | few | TRBV9 | TGTGCCAGCGAGCCAAACTCGAACACCGGGGAGCTGTTTTTT | CASEPNSNTGELFF
TRBJ2-5 | - | few | TRBV21-1 | TGTGCCAGCAGCACGCCTGGGACTAGCAGACCACTCCAAGAGACCCAGTACTTC | CASSTPGTSRPLQETQYF
TRBJ2-5 | TRBD1 | few | TRBV6-1 | TGTGCCAGCAGTGGGGGACAGTTGGAAGGAGAGACCCAGTACTTC | CASSGGQLEGETQYF
TRBJ2-3 | - | many | TRBV6-4 | TGTGCCAGCAGTGCAGGAGGGGGTAGAGATACGCAGTATTTT | CASSAGGGRDTQYF